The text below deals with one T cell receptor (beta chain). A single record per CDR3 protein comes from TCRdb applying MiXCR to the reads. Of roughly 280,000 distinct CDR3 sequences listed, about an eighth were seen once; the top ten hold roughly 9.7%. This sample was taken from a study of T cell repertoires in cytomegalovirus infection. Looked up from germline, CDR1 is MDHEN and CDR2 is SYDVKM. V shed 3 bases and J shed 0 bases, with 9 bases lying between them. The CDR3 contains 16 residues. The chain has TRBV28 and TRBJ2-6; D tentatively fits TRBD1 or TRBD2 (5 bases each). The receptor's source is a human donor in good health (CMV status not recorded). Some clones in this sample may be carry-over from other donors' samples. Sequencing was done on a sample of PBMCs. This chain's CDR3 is CASSLGVTSGANVLTF. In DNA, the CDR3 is TGTGCCAGCAGTTTGGGGGTTACCTCTGGGGCCAACGTCCTGACTTTC.